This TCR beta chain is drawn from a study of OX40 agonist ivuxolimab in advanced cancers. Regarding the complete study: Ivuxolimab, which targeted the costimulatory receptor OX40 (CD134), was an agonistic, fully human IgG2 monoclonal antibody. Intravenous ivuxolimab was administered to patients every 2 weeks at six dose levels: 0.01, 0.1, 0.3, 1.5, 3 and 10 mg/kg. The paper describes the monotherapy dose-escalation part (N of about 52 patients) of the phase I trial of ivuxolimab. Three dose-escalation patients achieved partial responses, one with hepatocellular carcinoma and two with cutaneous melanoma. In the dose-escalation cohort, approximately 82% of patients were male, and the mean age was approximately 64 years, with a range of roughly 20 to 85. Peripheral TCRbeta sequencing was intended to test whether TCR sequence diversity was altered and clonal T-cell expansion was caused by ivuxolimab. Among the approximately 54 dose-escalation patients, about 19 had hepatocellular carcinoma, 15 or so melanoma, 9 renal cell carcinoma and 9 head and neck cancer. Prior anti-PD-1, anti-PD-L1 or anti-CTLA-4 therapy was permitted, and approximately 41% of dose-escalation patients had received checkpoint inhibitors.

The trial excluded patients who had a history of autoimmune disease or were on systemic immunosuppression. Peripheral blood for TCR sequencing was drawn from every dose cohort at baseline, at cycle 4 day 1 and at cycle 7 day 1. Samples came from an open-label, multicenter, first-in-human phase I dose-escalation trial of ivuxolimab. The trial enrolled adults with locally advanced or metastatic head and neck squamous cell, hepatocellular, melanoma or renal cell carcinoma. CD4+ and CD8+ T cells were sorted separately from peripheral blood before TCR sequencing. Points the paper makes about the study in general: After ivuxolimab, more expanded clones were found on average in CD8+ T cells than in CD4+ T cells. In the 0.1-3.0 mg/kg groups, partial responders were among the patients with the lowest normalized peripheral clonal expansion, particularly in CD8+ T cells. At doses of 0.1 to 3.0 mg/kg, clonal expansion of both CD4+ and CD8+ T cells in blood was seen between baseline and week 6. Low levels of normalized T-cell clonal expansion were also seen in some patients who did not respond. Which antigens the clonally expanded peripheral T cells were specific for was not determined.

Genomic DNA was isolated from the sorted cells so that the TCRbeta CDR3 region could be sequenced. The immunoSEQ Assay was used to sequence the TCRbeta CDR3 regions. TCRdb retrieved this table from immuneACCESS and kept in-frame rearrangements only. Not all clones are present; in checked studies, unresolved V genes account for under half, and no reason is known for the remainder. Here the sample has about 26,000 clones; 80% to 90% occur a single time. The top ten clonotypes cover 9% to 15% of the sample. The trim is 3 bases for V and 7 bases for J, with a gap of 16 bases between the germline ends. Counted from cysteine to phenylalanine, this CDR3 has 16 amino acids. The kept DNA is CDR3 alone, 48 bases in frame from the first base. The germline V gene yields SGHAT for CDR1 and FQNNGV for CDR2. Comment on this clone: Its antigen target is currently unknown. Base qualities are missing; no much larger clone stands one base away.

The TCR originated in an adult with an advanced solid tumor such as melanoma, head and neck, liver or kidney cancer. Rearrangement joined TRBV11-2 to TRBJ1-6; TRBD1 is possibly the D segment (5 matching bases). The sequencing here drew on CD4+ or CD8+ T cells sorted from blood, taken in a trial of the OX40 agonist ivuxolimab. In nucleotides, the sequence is TGTGCCAGCAGCTTCCAAGTGGCAGGGCGAAATTCACCCCTCCACTTT. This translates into CASSFQVAGRNSPLHF.